This T cell receptor (beta chain) was identified during a study of naive CD8 T cells in extremely preterm neonates. General study points: Preterm infants showed shorter CDR3s, fewer N additions and less trimming than older groups. Shared CDR3 nucleotide sequences: preterm around 3%, term approximately 0.4%, children roughly 0.03%, adults more than 0.0075%. Limitations included small sample size and variable preterm productive templates.

This CDR3 is built from 10 residues. CDR1 is MNHNY, CDR2 SVGAGI, per germline (reference sequence). With 1 base removed from V and 6 bases from J, the gap between germline ends came to 0 bases. Extremely preterm deliveries at roughly 22-27 weeks of gestation provided the preterm samples. The data were produced by immunoSEQ multiplex PCR, yet TCRdb's version contains in-frame clones alone and is incomplete. The data contain 21,000 or so clones, roughly 88% of them singletons. With respect to this clone: The antigen is not known.

This sequence was found in a boy who was born preterm. Sequencing was done on a sample of naive CD8+ T cells from cord blood. This chain uses TRBV6-6 with TRBJ1-2; D remains ambiguous. CDR3 residues: CASSYYGYTF. The CDR3, as DNA: TGTGCCAGCAGTTACTATGGCTACACCTTC.